This T cell receptor beta chain was sequenced in a study of CD8 T cells in ankylosing spondylitis. Whole-study results and caveats: Among TCR beta sequences, a motif of fewer than 10 highly homologous variants appeared characteristic of ankylosing spondylitis blood. In the blood and synovial fluid of reactive arthritis, some motif variants had been previously reported. Significant enrichment of disease-linked clones was reported in matched ankylosing spondylitis synovial fluid. Clones that were linked to disease were CD8+ and were relatively rare in peripheral blood.

Making use of molecular barcodes, quantitative 5'-RACE generated TCR beta libraries. Using its own MiXCR run on the 5' RACE reads, TCRdb lists one record per CDR3 protein. The sample yields about 460,000 distinct CDR3 sequences, about 5% seen once. The CDR3 is 13 amino acids. Per the germline V gene, CDR1 is SGHRS and CDR2 is YFSETQ. After removal of 4 bases from V and 5 bases from J, the junction contained 3 bases not matched to a gene. As concerns this clonotype: Antigen specificity is unknown.

The origin of this receptor is a male donor with ankylosing spondylitis. The gene calls are TRBV5-1 and TRBJ2-1, with 7 bases lining up with TRBD1. Sequencing was done on a sample of blood, either unsorted or a sorted T cell fraction (not recorded which). CDR3 sequence reads: CASSVGQNNEQFF. Written as DNA, the CDR3 is TGCGCCAGCAGCGTGGGACAGAACAATGAGCAGTTCTTC.